These 32 T cell receptor beta chains originate from one sample sequenced in a study of blood T cells in healthy people across ages. Through a sample-barcoded 5' primer and a J-beta primer mix, a second PCR was run for roughly 7 to 12 cycles. From the 5' RACE reads, TCRdb called clonotypes with MiXCR, one entry per CDR3 protein. The sample records roughly 1,800,000 distinct CDR3 sequences, roughly 49% being singletons. The specimen sequenced was blood. The source of these receptors is a woman in her forties in good health.

The chain joins TRBV6-5 to TRBJ2-3; D possibly matches TRBD1 or TRBD2 (7 bases each). V lost 5 bases to trimming and J lost 5 bases, with 17 bases between them. This CDR3 has 15 residues. Germline V gene data show CDR1 as MNHEY and CDR2 as SVGAGI. Here the CDR3 reads CASSQNRGGIDTQYF. DNA for the CDR3: TGTGCCAGCAGTCAAAACAGGGGAGGGATAGATACGCAGTATTTT.

A few counts support this clonotype. This rearrangement joins TRBV4-1 to TRBJ2-1; 11 bases align to TRBD1. J gave up 7 bases and V 3 bases, and 5 bases lay outside the gene matches. Germline V gene lookup returns CDR1 MGHRA and CDR2 YSYEKL. This CDR3 comprises 15 residues. CDR3 residues: CASSQPGQGVNEQFF. The CDR3 nucleotides are TGCGCCAGCAGCCAGCCGGGACAGGGGGTAAATGAGCAGTTCTTC.

V gene TRBV6-5 combines with J gene TRBJ1-2; TRBD1 matches at 7 bases. J was trimmed by 7 bases and V by 5 bases; bases with no gene match: 7. The CDR3 has 13 residues. Looked up from germline, CDR1 is MNHEY and CDR2 is SVGAGI. The CDR3, as DNA: TGTGCCAGCAGTACCACAGGGGTCTTTGGCTACACCTTC. This sequence encodes CASSTTGVFGYTF.

This clonotype has only one observation. V usage is TRBV7-2 and J usage is TRBJ2-5; maybe TRBD2 (7 bases). The germline gives CDR1 SGHTA, CDR2 FQGNSA. Trimming pared 3 bases from V and 0 bases from J, leaving 11 bases between. The CDR3 runs to 15 residues. The CDR3 protein is CASSLRGPHQETQYF. CDR3 nucleotide sequence: TGTGCCAGCAGCTTGCGGGGGCCTCACCAAGAGACCCAGTACTTC.

The chain has TRBV7-9 and TRBJ1-2; D is ambiguous. The CDR3 extends over 12 amino acids. V was pared by 4 bases and J by 5 bases, with 8 bases between. Germline lookup yields CDR1 SEHNR and CDR2 FQNEAQ (reference sequence). The CDR3 DNA reads TGTGCCAGCAGCTCCAAGGCGTATGGCTACACCTTC. The encoded protein is CASSSKAYGYTF.

The V gene is TRBV29-1, the J gene TRBJ1-4; D is perhaps TRBD1 (5 bases). Trimming took 7 bases from V and 7 from J, leaving 19 bases between them. CDR3 size: 14 residues. Germline V lookup: CDR1 SQVTM, CDR2 ANQGSEA. In DNA form, the CDR3 reads TGCAGCGCGTGCTACCTGACAGAGGGTGAAAAACTGTTTTTT. Translation: CSACYLTEGEKLFF.

The genes are TRBV15 and TRBJ1-4; unclear D gene. Germline lookup yields CDR1 LNHNV and CDR2 YYDKDF (reference sequence). Trimming removed 0 bases at V and 5 bases at J, with 13 bases between. This CDR3 comprises 16 residues. Here the CDR3 reads CATSRDPGYGNEKLFF. The CDR3 region has the DNA TGTGCCACCAGCAGAGATCCGGGCTATGGGAATGAAAAACTGTTTTTT.

This clonotype has a single count. The chain couples TRBV11-2 to TRBJ2-1, with D perhaps matching TRBD1 (8 bases). The CDR3 is made up of 15 amino acids. V lost 5 bases, J lost 7 bases, and 18 bases lay in between. CDR1 SGHAT and CDR2 FQNNGV come from the germline V gene. The CDR3 loop reads CASSHAVQGGNEQFF. The CDR3 nucleotides are TGTGCCAGCAGCCACGCGGTACAGGGGGGGAATGAGCAGTTCTTC.

The chain has TRBV7-2 and TRBJ2-5; either TRBD1 or TRBD2 may supply D (6 bases each). V was pared by 1 base and J by 1 base, with 13 bases between. The CDR3 totals 16 residues. Germline V gives CDR1 SGHTA, CDR2 FQGNSA. The CDR3 protein is CASSLVGGTFQETQYF. CDR3 coding DNA: TGTGCCAGCAGCTTAGTAGGGGGGACATTCCAAGAGACCCAGTACTTC.

The CDR3 DNA reads TGTGCCAGCAGCCTCACAAGAAACTACAATGAGCAGTTCTTC. Amino acid sequence: CASSLTRNYNEQFF. The chain employs TRBV27 and TRBJ2-1; D remains unclear. Germline CDR1 MNHEY, CDR2 SMNVEV (reference sequence). This CDR3 is 14 amino acids long. V lost 6 bases and J 3 bases, leaving 12 bases between the germline ends.

This sequence joins TRBV7-2 and TRBJ2-5; tentative D call: TRBD2 (6 bases). CDR3 size: 17 residues. Trimming stripped 5 bases from V and 4 bases from J, with 23 bases between. The germline gives CDR1 SGHTA, CDR2 FQGNSA. CDR3 amino acids: CASSRRGGQGLRETQYF. The CDR3 DNA reads as TGTGCCAGCAGCCGCAGAGGCGGGCAGGGACTTAGAGAGACCCAGTACTTC.

A word on this clonotype: The junction and the germline gene differ at one end; a read error may be behind it. CDR3 region: CASSASNSNRPQHF. The CDR3 DNA is TGTGCCAGCAGCGCCAGCAATAGCAATCGGCCCCAGCATTTT. This chain uses TRBV7-2 with TRBJ1-5; D unresolved. Germline CDR1 reads SGHTA; CDR2 reads FQGNSA. The CDR3 extends over 14 amino acids.

This sequence joins TRBV6-6 and TRBJ1-4; tentative D call: TRBD1 (5 bases). Germline assignment: CDR1 MNHNY and CDR2 SVGAGI (reference sequence). Trimming pared 2 bases from V and 10 bases from J, leaving 17 bases between. The CDR3 consists of 15 residues. The CDR3 bases are TGTGCCAGCAGTTACGAAGGGGTGGGGACTGGAAAACTGTTTTTT. Translating gives CASSYEGVGTGKLFF.

The chain recombines TRBV7-2 with TRBJ2-1, with TRBD2 matching over 8 bases. Germline V lookup: CDR1 SGHTA, CDR2 FQGNSA. J gave up 3 bases and V 3 bases, and 4 bases lay outside the gene matches. The CDR3 is 15 amino acids. CDR3 nucleotides: TGTGCCAGCAGCTTCCTAACTAGCGGCTACAATGAGCAGTTCTTC. As protein: CASSFLTSGYNEQFF.

V usage is TRBV6-2 or TRBV6-3 and J usage is TRBJ2-7; perhaps TRBD1 as D (5 bases). The CDR3 is 16 amino acids. In germline, CDR1 is MNHEY, CDR2 SVGEGT. V was cut by 6 bases and J by 1 base, with 19 bases left in between. The CDR3 DNA reads as TGTGCCAGCAGCCTTTCCTCCGGACACGATTCCTACGAGCAGTACTTC. It is translated as CASSLSSGHDSYEQYF.

This clonotype was recorded a few times. V is TRBV20-1 and J is TRBJ1-5; D ambiguous. The CDR3 is 14 residues long. Trimming stripped 3 bases from V and 4 bases from J, with 13 bases between. Germline lookup yields CDR1 DFQATT and CDR2 SNEGSKA (reference sequence). CDR3 DNA: TGCAGTGCTAGTAGGCAGACCCCTAATCAGCCCCAGCATTTT. It codes for CSASRQTPNQPQHF.

This chain connects TRBV6-5 to TRBJ1-2; TRBD1 aligns across 11 bases. Germline V gene lookup returns CDR1 MNHEY and CDR2 SVGAGI. The ends lost 6 bases at V and 4 bases at J; junction bases unmatched: 7. This CDR3 has 15 residues. As DNA, the CDR3 is TGTGCCAGCAGCGCCCTAGGGACAGGGGGCTATGGCTACACCTTC. Its translation is CASSALGTGGYGYTF.

The CDR3 DNA follows: TGTGCCAGCAGCTTAGCCCAATCCAGGGGGGGCATTCAGTACTTC. Protein sequence: CASSLAQSRGGIQYF. This sequence joins TRBV7-2 and TRBJ2-5; either TRBD1 or TRBD2 may fit D (7 bases each). The end of the DNA is better explained by TRBJ2-4, so the J call may be wrong. This CDR3 comprises 15 residues. Germline CDR1 SGHTA, CDR2 FQGNSA.

In this sample, this clonotype turned up a few times. The gene calls are TRBV20-1 and TRBJ1-2; TRBD1 matches at 11 bases. With V trimmed by 0 bases and J by 4 bases, 10 bases remained unmatched. Germline values: CDR1 DFQATT, CDR2 SNEGSKA (reference sequence). CDR3 size: 17 residues. The CDR3 loop reads CSARDPLDRGPSYGYTF. CDR3 sequence (DNA): TGCAGTGCTAGAGATCCTTTGGACAGGGGGCCAAGCTATGGCTACACCTTC.

This clonotype turned up a few times. The chain recombines TRBV27 with TRBJ2-7, with TRBD1 matching over 7 bases. Germline CDR1 and CDR2: MNHEY and SMNVEV (reference sequence). The length of the CDR3 is 13 residues. The V gene end was trimmed by 5 bases and the J gene end by 3 bases; junction bases not matched to a gene: 4. The CDR3 sequence: CASSQRQGYEQYF. CDR3 in DNA: TGTGCCAGCAGTCAGAGACAGGGCTACGAGCAGTACTTC.

This clonotype was observed once. The J gene is TRBJ2-5, the V gene TRBV13, with 10 bases aligning to TRBD1. V was pared by 1 base and J by 4 bases, with 6 bases of the junction left unmatched. Per the germline V gene, CDR1 is PRHDT and CDR2 is FYEKMQ (reference sequence). There are 16 residues in the CDR3. CDR3 amino acids: CASSLVGDRGRETQYF. Here the CDR3 DNA reads TGTGCCAGCAGCTTAGTAGGGGACAGGGGCCGAGAGACCCAGTACTTC.

This clonotype has more than one count but fewer than ten. For the CDR3, the DNA is TGTGCCAGCTCAACCTTCCCGGGACAGGGATCTAACGAGCAGTACTTC. Translated: CASSTFPGQGSNEQYF. The chain carries TRBV18 and TRBJ2-7, with 9 positions matching TRBD1. This CDR3 region has 16 residues. Germline CDR1 and CDR2: KGHSH and LQKENI. J gave up 5 bases and V 5 bases, and 13 bases lay outside the gene matches.

The rearrangement joins TRBV27 to TRBJ1-6; D not certain. This CDR3 is built from 13 residues. Trimming pared 5 bases from V and 5 bases from J, leaving 7 bases between. Germline CDR1 and CDR2: MNHEY and SMNVEV (reference sequence). The CDR3 sequence: CASSPRDNSPLHF. CDR3 bases: TGTGCCAGCAGTCCAAGGGATAATTCACCCCTCCACTTT.

Worth noting for this clonotype: The conserved final phenylalanine or tryptophan is absent from the CDR3, which likely points to a read error. This chain links TRBV20-1 with TRBJ2-1, with a tentative D call TRBD2 (8 bases). Germline assignment: CDR1 DFQATT and CDR2 SNEGSKA (reference sequence). Trimming pared 1 base from V and 7 bases from J, leaving 23 bases between. The CDR3 loop spans 17 amino acids. The CDR3 bases are TGCAGTGCTAGAGTTCTACGGGAGGGGGCCGGGAGAAATGAGCAGTTCTTA. It translates to CSARVLREGAGRNEQFL.

The rearrangement links TRBV7-2 to TRBJ2-7; D remains unclear. CDR1 and CDR2 from the germline V gene are SGHTA and FQGNSA. Trimming took 0 bases from V and 3 from J, leaving 9 bases between them. This CDR3 comprises 14 residues. DNA for the CDR3: TGTGCCAGCAGCTTAGCTGAGACGTACTACGAGCAGTACTTC. As protein: CASSLAETYYEQYF.

This chain joins TRBV4-2 and TRBJ2-1; 10 nucleotides align to TRBD2. From germline, CDR1 is LGHNA and CDR2 YNFKEQ. The CDR3 has 16 amino acids. Trimming cost V 2 bases and J 2 bases; bases outside gene matches: 3. CDR3 DNA: TGTGCCAGCAGCCAACAGACTAGCGGGCCCTACAATGAGCAGTTCTTC. This gives the protein CASSQQTSGPYNEQFF.

In this sample, this clonotype turned up a few times. The chain is built from TRBV28 and TRBJ2-5; D gene unclear. This CDR3 is 13 amino acids long. The V gene lost 6 bases and the J gene lost 5 bases, with 13 bases spanning the gap. From germline, CDR1 is MDHEN and CDR2 SYDVKM. The CDR3 protein is CASSPRTTETQYF. CDR3 sequence (DNA): TGTGCCAGCAGCCCACGAACGACGGAGACCCAGTACTTC.

The J gene is TRBJ2-7, the V gene TRBV28, with no clear D. Germline V gene lookup returns CDR1 MDHEN and CDR2 SYDVKM. V dropped 8 bases and J dropped 6 bases, with 11 bases sitting between them. There are 11 residues in the CDR3. The CDR3 here is CASHTLREQYF. CDR3 DNA sequence: TGTGCCAGCCATACCCTCCGCGAGCAGTACTTC.

V and J are TRBV7-6 and TRBJ1-1; a weak D match, TRBD1 (5 bases). The germline V and J ends were trimmed by 3 bases and 7 bases, with 9 bases remaining between them. CDR3 length: 12 residues. CDR1 is SGHVS, CDR2 FNYEAQ, per germline. The CDR3 is CASSFLGDEAFF. The CDR3 DNA is TGTGCCAGCAGCTTCCTAGGGGATGAAGCTTTCTTT.

This clonotype has only a few counts. The rearrangement links TRBV27 to TRBJ2-7; D remains ambiguous. The CDR3 loop spans 13 amino acids. V was cut by 3 bases and J by 5 bases, with 11 bases left in between. In germline, CDR1 is MNHEY, CDR2 SMNVEV (reference sequence). In DNA form, the CDR3 reads TGTGCCAGCAGTTTCTCCTTGAGCCACGAGCAGTACTTC. This sequence encodes CASSFSLSHEQYF.

The rearrangement links TRBV6-1 to TRBJ2-5; maybe TRBD2 (5 bases). In germline, CDR1 is MNHNS, CDR2 SASEGT. The CDR3 has 14 residues. V lost 11 bases and J 9 bases, leaving 25 bases between the germline ends. This CDR3 reads CAATKRGSVMAQYF. The CDR3 nucleotides read TGTGCCGCGACTAAACGTGGGTCAGTCATGGCCCAGTACTTC.

The CDR3 loop is CASSLGEGDTYEQYF. CDR3 DNA sequence: TGTGCCAGCAGCTTAGGGGAGGGGGATACCTACGAGCAGTACTTC. The genes are TRBV13 and TRBJ2-5; D assignment may be TRBD1 or TRBD2 (6 bases each). TRBJ2-7 explains the end of the DNA better; the J call may be wrong. Germline V gives CDR1 PRHDT, CDR2 FYEKMQ (reference sequence). The CDR3 runs 15 residues.